The entry below describes one T cell receptor beta chain. Generated by immunoSEQ multiplex PCR, the TCRdb table keeps only in-frame clones and is missing some. Here the sample spans about 250,000 clones, roughly four fifths being singletons. These data belong to a study of blood T cell repertoires in COVID-19. Study-level information: The analysed material was cDNA or gDNA that came from T cells, B-cell-depleted T cells, or PBMCs.

The CDR3 runs to 14 residues. CDR1 LNHDA and CDR2 SQIVND come from the germline V gene (reference sequence). Trimming took off 6 bases at V and 6 bases at J, with 15 bases between the two ends. The receptor's source is a woman in her 70s with acute or convalescent COVID-19. The chain uses TRBV19 and TRBJ1-5; D gene uncertain. Sequencing input: peripheral blood. In DNA, the CDR3 is TGTGCCAGTAGCCCCCGAGGAGCGGGTCAGCCCCAGCATTTT. Protein product: CASSPRGAGQPQHF.